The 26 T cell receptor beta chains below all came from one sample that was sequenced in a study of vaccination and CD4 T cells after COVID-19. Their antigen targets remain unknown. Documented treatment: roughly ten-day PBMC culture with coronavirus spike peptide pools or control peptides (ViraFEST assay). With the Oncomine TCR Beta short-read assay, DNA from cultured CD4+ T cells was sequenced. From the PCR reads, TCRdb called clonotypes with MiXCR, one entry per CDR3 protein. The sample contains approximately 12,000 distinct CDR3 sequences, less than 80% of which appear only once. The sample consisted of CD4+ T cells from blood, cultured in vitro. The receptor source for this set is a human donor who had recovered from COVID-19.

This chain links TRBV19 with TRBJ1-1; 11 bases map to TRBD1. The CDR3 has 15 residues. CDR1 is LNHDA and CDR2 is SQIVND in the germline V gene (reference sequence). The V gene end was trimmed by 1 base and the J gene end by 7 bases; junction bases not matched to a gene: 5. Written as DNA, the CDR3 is TGTGCCAGTAGTATAGTCCGGGACAGGGGGGGTGAAGCTTTCTTT. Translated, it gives CASSIVRDRGGEAFF.

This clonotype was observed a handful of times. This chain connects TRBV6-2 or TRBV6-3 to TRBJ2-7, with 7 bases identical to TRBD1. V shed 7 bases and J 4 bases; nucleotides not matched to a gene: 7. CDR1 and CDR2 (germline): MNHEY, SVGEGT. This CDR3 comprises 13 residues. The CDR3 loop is CASTPDRSYEQYF. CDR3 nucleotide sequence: TGTGCCAGCACCCCGGACAGGTCGTACGAGCAGTACTTC.

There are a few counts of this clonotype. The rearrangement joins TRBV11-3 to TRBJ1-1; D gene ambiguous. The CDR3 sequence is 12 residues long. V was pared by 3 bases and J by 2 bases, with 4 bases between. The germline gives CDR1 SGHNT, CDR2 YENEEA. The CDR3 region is CASSFGNTEAFF. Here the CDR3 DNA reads TGTGCCAGCAGCTTCGGCAACACTGAAGCTTTCTTT.

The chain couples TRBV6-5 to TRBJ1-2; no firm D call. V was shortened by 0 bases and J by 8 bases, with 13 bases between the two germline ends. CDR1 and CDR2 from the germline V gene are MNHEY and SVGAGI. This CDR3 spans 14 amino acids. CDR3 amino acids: CASSYSVAGRGYTF. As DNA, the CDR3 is TGTGCCAGCAGTTACTCGGTGGCCGGACGGGGCTACACCTTC.

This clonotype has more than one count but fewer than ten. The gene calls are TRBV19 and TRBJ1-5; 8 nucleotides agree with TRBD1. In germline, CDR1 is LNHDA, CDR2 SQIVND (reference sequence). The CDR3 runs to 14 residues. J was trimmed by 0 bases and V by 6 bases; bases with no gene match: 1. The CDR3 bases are TGTGCCAGTAGAGGGACAGGTAGCAATCAGCCCCAGCATTTT. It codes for CASRGTGSNQPQHF.

The CDR3 sequence is CSVHRNSPLHF. In DNA, the CDR3 is TGCAGTGTTCACAGGAATTCACCCCTCCACTTT. The chain couples TRBV20-1 to TRBJ1-6; perhaps TRBD1 as D (5 bases). The V gene's germline CDR1 is DFQATT and CDR2 SNEGSKA (reference sequence). The germline V and J ends were trimmed by 7 bases and 7 bases, with 8 bases remaining between them. This CDR3 contains 11 residues.

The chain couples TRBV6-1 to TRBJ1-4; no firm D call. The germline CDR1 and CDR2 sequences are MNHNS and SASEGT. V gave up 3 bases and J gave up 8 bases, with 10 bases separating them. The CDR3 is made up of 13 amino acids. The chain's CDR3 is CASSEGSLEKLFF. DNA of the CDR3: TGTGCCAGCAGTGAGGGGTCGTTAGAAAAACTGTTTTTT.

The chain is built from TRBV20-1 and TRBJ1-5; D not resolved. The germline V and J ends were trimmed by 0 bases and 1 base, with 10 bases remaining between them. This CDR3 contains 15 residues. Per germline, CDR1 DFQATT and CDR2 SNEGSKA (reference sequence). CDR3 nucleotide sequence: TGCAGTGCTAGAGACACACCGAGGAGCAATCAGCCCCAGCATTTT. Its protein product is CSARDTPRSNQPQHF.

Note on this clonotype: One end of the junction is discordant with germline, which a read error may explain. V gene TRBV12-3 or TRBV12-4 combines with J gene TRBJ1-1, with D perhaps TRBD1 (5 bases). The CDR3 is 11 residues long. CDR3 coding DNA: TGTGCCAGCAGAGGGGTGCTTGAAGTTTTCTTT. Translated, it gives CASRGVLEVFF.

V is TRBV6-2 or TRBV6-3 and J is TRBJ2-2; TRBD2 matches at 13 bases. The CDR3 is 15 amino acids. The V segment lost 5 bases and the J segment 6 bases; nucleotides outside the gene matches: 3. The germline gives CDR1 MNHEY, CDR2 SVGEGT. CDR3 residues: CASSRTSGSAGELFF. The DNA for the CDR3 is TGTGCCAGCAGTAGGACTAGCGGGAGTGCCGGGGAGCTGTTTTTT.

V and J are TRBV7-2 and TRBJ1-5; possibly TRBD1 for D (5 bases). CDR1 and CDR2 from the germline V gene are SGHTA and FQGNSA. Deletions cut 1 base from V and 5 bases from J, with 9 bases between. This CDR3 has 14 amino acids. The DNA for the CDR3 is TGTGCCAGCAGCTTAGTACGAGGGGATCAGCCCCAGCATTTT. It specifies CASSLVRGDQPQHF.

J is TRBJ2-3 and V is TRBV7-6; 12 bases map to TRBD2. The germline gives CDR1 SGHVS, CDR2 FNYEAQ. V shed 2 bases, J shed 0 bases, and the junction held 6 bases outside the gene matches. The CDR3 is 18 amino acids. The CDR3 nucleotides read TGTGCCAGCAGCTTATTAGGACTAGCGGGATCTAGCACAGATACGCAGTATTTT. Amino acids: CASSLLGLAGSSTDTQYF.

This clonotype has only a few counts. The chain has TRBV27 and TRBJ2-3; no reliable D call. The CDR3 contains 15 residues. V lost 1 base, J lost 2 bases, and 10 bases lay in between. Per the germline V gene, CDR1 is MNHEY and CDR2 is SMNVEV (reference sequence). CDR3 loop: CASSLFYAATDTQYF. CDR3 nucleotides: TGTGCCAGCAGTTTATTTTACGCAGCCACAGATACGCAGTATTTT.

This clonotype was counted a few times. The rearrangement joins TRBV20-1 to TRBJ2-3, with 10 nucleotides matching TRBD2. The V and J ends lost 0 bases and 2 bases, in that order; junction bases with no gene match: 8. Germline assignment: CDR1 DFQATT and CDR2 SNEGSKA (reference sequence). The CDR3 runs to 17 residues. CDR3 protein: CSARDPVAGGLTDTQYF. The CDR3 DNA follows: TGCAGTGCTAGAGATCCAGTAGCGGGAGGACTCACAGATACGCAGTATTTT.

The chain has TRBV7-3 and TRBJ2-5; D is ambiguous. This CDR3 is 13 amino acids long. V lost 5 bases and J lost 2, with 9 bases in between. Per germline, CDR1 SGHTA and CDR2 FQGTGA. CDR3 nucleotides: TGTGCCAGCAGCAGGTCAGAACAAGAGACCCAGTACTTC. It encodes CASSRSEQETQYF.

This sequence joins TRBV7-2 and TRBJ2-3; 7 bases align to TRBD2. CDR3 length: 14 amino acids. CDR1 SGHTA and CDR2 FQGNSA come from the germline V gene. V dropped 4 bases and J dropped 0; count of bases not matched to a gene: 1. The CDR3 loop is CASSWTSSTDTQYF. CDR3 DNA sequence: TGTGCCAGCAGCTGGACTAGTAGCACAGATACGCAGTATTTT.

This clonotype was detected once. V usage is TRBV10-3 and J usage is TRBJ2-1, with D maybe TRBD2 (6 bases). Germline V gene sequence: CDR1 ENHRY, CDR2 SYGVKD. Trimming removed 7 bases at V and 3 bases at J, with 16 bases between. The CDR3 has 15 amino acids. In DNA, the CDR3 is TGTGCCATCACCTGGGGCGGGGCCGGCTACAATGAGCAGTTCTTC. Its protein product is CAITWGGAGYNEQFF.

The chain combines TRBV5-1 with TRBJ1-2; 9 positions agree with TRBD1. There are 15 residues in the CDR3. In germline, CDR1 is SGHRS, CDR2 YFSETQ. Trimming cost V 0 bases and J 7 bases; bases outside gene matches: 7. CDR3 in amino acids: CASSLEGQGIGGYTF. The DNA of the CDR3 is TGCGCCAGCAGCTTGGAAGGACAGGGGATAGGTGGCTACACCTTC.

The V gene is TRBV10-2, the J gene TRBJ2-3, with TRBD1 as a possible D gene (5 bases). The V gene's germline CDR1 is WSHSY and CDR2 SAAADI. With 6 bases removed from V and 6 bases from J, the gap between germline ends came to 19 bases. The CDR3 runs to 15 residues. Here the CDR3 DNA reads TGCGCCAGCAGGAGAGACAACCTACAGGCGGATACGCAGTATTTT. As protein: CASRRDNLQADTQYF.

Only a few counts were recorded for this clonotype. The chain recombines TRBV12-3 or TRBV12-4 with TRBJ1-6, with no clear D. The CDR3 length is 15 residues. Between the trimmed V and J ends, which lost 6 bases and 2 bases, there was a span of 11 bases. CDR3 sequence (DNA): TGTGCCAGCAGCTCAGCGGGAACCTATAATTCACCCCTCCACTTT. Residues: CASSSAGTYNSPLHF.

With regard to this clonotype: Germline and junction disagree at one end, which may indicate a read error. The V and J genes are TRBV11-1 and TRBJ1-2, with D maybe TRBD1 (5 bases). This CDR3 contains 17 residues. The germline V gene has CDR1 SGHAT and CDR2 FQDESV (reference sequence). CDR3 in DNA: TGCGCCAGCAGCCAAGGGTGGGGCCAGTATGCTAACTATGGCTACACCTTC. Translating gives CASSQGWGQYANYGYTF.

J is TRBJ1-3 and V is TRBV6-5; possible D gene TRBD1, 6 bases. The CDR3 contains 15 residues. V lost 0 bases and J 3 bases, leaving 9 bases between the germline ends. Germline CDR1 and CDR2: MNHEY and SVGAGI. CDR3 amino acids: CASSYSEGVGNTIYF. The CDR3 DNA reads TGTGCCAGCAGTTACTCAGAGGGGGTTGGAAACACCATATATTTT.

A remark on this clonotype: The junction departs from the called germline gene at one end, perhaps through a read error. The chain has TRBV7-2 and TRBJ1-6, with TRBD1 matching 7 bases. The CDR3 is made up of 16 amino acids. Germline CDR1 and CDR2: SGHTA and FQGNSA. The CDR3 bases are TGTGCTAGCAGCTACCGATTCGGACAGGCGAATTCACCCCTCCACTTT. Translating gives CASSYRFGQANSPLHF. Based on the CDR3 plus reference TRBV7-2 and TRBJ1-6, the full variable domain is GAGVSQSPSNKVTEKGKDVELRCDPISGHTALYWYRQSLGQGLEFLIYFQGNSAPDKSGLPSDRFSAERTGGSVSTLTIQRTQQEDSAVYLCASSYRFGQANSPLHFGNGTRLTVT.

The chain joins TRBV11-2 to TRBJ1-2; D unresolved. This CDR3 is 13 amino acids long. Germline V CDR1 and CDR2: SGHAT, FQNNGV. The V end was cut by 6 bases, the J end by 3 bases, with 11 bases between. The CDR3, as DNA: TGTGCCAGCAGTTTGACGATCTACTATGGCTACACCTTC. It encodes CASSLTIYYGYTF.

The CDR3 protein is CASSLGDRAGQARGYTF. CDR3 bases: TGTGCCAGCAGCTTAGGGGACCGGGCAGGACAAGCAAGGGGCTACACCTTC. V and J are TRBV7-9 and TRBJ1-2; TRBD1 is a possible D gene (5 bases). The germline V and J ends were trimmed by 1 base and 8 bases, with 23 bases remaining between them. Per germline, CDR1 SEHNR and CDR2 FQNEAQ (reference sequence). The CDR3 spans 17 residues.

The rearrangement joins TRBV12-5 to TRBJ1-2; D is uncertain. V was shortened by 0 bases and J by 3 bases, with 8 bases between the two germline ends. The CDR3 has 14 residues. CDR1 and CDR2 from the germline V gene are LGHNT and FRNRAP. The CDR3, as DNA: TGTGCTAGTGGTTTGGTAGCAGGCCACTATGGCTACACCTTC. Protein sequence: CASGLVAGHYGYTF.